This T cell receptor beta chain emerged from a study of blood T cell repertoires in COVID-19. For recovered donors of Cohort 3, there were two negative PCRs, clearance, or symptom resolution. Authors' data handling: Estimates of nucleated cell counts were drawn from the amplification of reference gene primers. Here immunoSEQ multiplex PCR was the method, and the copy in TCRdb shows in-frame clones only, minus some. The V and J calls and clone size are taken from that table; D and trimming were inferred from the DNA. The data hold more than 300,000 clones, with roughly 91% observed a single time. This CDR3 is 16 amino acids long. In germline, CDR1 is LGHDT, CDR2 YNNKEL (reference sequence). The V and J ends lost 1 base and 3 bases respectively, with 15 bases between them.

This sequence originates from a woman aged 18-29 years who had recovered from COVID-19. Source material: PBMCs or T cells enriched from blood (not recorded which). The V gene is TRBV3-1 (or the pseudogene TRBV3-2), the J gene TRBJ1-1; no definite D call. The CDR3 here is CASSQGYKMRDTEAFF. In nucleotides, the CDR3 is TGTGCCAGCAGCCAAGGATACAAAATGAGGGACACTGAAGCTTTCTTT.